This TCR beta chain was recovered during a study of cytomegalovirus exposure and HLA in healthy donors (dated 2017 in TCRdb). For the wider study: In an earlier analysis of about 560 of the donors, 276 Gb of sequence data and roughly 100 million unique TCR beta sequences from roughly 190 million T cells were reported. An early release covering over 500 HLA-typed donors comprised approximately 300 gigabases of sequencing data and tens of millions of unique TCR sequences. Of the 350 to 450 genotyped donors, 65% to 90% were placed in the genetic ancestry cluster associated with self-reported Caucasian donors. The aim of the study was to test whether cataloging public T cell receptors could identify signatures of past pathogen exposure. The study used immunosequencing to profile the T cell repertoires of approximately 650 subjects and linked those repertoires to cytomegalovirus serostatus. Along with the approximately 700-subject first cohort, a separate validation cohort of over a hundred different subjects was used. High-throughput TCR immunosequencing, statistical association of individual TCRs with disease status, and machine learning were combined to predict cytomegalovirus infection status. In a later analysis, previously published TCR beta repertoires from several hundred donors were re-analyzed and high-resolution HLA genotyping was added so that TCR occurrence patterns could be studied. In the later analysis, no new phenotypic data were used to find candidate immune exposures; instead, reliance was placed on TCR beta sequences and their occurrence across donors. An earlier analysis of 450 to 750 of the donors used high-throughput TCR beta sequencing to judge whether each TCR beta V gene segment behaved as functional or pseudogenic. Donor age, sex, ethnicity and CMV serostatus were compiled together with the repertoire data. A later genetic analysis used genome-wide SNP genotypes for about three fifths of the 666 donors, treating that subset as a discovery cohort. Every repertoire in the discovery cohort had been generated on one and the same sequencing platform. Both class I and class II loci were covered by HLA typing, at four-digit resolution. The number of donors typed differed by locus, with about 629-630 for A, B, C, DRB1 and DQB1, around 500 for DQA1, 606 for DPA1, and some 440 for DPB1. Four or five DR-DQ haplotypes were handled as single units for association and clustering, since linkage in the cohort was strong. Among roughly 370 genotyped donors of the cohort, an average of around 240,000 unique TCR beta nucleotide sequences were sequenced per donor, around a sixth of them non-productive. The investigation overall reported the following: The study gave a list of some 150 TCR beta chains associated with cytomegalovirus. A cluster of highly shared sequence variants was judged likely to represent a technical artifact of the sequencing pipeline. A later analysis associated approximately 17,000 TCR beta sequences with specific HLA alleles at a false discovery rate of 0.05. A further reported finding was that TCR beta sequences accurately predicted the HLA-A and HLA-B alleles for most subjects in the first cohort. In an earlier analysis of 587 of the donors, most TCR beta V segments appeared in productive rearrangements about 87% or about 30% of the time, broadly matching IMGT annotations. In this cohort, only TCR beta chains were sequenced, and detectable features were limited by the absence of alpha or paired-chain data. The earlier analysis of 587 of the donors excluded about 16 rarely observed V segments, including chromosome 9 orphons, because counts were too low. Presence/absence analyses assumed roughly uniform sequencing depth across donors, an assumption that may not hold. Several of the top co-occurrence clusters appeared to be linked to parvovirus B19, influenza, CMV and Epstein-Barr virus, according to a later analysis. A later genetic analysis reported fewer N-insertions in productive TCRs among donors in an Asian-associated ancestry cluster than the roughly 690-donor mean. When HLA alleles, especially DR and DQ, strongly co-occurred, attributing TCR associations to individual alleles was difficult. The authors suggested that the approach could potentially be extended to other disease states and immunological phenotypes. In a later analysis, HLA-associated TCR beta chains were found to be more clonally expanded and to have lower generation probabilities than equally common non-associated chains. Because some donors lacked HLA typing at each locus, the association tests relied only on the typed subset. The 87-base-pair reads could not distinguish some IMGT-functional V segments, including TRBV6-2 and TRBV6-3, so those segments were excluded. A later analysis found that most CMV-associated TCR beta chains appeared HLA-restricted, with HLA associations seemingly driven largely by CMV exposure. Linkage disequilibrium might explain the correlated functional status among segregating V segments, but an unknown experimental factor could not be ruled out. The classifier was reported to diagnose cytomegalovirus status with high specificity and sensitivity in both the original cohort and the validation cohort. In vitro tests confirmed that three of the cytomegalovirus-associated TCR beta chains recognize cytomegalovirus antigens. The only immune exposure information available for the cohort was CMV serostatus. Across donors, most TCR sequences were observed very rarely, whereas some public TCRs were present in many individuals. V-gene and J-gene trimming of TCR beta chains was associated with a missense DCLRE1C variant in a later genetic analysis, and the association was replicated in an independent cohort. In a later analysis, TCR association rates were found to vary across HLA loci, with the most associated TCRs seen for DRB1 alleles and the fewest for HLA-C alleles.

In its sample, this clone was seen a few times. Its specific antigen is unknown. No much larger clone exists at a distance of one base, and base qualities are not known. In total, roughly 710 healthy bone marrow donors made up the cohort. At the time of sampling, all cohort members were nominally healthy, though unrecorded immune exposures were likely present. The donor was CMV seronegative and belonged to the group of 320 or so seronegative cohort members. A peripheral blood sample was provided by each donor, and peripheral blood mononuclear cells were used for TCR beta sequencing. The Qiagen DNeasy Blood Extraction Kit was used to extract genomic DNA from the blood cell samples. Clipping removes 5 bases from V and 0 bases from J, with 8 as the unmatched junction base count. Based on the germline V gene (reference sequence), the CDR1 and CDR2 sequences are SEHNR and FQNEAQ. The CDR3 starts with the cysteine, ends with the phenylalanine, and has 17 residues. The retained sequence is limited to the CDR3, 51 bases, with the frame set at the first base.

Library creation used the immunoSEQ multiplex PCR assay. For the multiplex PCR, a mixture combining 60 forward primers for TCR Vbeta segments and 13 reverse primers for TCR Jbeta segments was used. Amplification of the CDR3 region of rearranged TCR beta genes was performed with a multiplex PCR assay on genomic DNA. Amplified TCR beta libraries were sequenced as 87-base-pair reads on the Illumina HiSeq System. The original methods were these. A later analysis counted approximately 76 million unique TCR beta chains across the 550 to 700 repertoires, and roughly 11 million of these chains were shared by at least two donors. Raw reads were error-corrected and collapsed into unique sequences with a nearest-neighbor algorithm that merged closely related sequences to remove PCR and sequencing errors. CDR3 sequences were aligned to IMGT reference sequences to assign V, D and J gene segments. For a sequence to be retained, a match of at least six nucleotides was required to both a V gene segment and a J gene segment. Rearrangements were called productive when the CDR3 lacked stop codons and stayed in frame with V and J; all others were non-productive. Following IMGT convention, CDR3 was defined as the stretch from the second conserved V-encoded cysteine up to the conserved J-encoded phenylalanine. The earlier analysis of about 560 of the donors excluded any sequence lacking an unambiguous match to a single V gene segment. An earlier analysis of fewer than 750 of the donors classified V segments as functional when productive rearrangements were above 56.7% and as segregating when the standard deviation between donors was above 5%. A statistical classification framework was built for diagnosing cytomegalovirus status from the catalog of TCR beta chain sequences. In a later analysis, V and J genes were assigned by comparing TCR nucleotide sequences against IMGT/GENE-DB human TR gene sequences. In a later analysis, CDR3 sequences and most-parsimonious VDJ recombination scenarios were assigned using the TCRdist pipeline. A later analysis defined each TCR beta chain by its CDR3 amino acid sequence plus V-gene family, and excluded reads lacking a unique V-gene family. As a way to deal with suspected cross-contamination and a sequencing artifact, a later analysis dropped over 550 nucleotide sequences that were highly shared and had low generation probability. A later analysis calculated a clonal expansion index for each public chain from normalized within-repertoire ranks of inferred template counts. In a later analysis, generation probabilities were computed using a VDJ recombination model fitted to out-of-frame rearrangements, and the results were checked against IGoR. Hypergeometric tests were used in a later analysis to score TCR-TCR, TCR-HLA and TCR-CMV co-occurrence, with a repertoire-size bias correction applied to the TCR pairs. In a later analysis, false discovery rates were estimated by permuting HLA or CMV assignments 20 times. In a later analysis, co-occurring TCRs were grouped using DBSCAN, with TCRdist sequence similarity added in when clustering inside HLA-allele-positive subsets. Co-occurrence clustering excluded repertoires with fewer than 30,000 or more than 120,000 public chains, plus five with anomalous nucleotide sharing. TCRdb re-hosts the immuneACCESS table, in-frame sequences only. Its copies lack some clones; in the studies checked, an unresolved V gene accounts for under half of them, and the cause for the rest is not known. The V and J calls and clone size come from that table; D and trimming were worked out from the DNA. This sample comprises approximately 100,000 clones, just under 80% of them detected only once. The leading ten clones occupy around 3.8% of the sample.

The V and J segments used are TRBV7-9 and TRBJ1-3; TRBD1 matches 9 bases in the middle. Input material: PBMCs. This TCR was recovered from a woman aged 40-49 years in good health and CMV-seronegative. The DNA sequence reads TGTGCCAGCAGCACGGAGGACAGGGGTTACTCTGGAAACACCATATATTTT. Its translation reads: CASSTEDRGYSGNTIYF.